This is a list of T cell receptor beta chains from one sample in a study of blood T cells in healthy people across ages. MiXCR, applied by TCRdb to the 5' RACE reads, yields one record per CDR3 protein. Counted here are roughly 930,000 distinct CDR3 sequences, around 46% occurring once; the ten biggest clones make up roughly an eighth. The sequencing input was blood. These receptors came from a man aged 25 to 40 in good health. Each CDR3 is given with its conserved first and last residue.

TRBV20-1	TRBJ2-3	CSADGTSGGARTDTQYF
TRBV9	-	CAGSGTGGNNEQYF
TRBV4-1	TRBJ2-6	CASSQEASSGANVLTF
TRBV2	TRBJ2-7	CASNEFYGEQYF
TRBV27	TRBJ1-5	CASSLHGSNQPQHF
TRBV5-6	TRBJ2-1	CASSLAAAQGEFF
TRBV4-1	TRBJ1-1	CASSIVGRAGNTEAFF
TRBV20-1	TRBJ2-1	CSAYSGTGVYNEQFF
TRBV7-9	TRBJ2-1	CASSHGTSSGNEQFF
TRBV20-1	-	CSARQGRSYEQYF
TRBV11-2	TRBJ2-1	CASSSLGGGNEQFF
TRBV30	TRBJ2-6	CAWGSSGANVLTF
TRBV25-1	TRBJ1-2	CASSEANTRLYGYTF
TRBV4-3	TRBJ2-7	CASSQGVTGSSYEQYF
TRBV20-1	TRBJ2-7	CSAHARGPYNEQYF
TRBV2	TRBJ2-1	CASRGDREEQFF
TRBV5-6	TRBJ2-7	CASSFDGNLPYEQYF
TRBV5-1	TRBJ1-1	CASSSKPDSMNTEAFF
TRBV21-1	TRBJ2-7	CASRVDYRAHEQYF
TRBV12-3/TRBV12-4	TRBJ2-3	CASSLRGPADTQYF
TRBV12-3/TRBV12-4	TRBJ2-7	CASSFLRGTSHGQYF
TRBV4-2	TRBJ2-3	CASSQAVAGGADTQYF
TRBV7-8	TRBJ1-1	CASSLGLGVRWGTEAFF
TRBV30	TRBJ2-5	CAWSRSSEQYF
TRBV6-1	TRBJ1-2	CASLDRANYGYTF
TRBV6-6	TRBJ2-5	CASSYPGLAGTEQYF
TRBV12-3/TRBV12-4	TRBJ2-3	CASRPTSGVTDTQYF
TRBV7-2	TRBJ2-1	CASSLEAEGSQFF
TRBV11-3	TRBJ2-1	CASSDGSAEQFF
TRBV4-1	TRBJ2-7	CASSQGGTARVYEQYF
TRBV4-1	TRBJ2-3	CASSQDGSWGTDTQYF
TRBV3-1	TRBJ2-7	CASSQVGGTATYEQYF
TRBV3-1	TRBJ1-2	CASSHRTGNYGYTF
TRBV29-1	TRBJ1-4	CSVEGQLGEKLFF
TRBV6-5	TRBJ2-3	CASSYGGQGTDTQYF
TRBV27	TRBJ1-2	CASSWTGESYGYTF
TRBV6-6	TRBJ2-4	CASSYGLLAKNIQYF
TRBV5-5	TRBJ2-1	CASSLGVAGHNEQFF
TRBV5-1	TRBJ2-3	CASSYNPASADTQYF